The following is a TCR beta chain sequence with its context. These data originate in a study of blood T cell repertoires in COVID-19. Turning to the study itself: Acute and convalescent COVID-19 samples came from the United States, Italy and Spain. From T cells, B-cell-depleted T cells, or PBMCs came the material, which was cDNA or gDNA.

Per the authors' pipeline: Estimation of nucleated cell counts relied on the amplification of reference gene primers. TCRdb's copy holds only in-frame clones and misses some; the assay was immunoSEQ multiplex PCR. The DNA was the basis for D and trimming; V, J and clone size are from that table. The sample lists around 150,000 clones; about 88% were seen once. The receptor was derived from a man younger than 35 with acute or convalescent COVID-19. Input material: peripheral blood.

This CDR3 reads CASSASDGGSNQPQHF. CDR3 sequence (DNA): TGTGCCAGCAGCGCCTCTGACGGAGGGAGCAATCAGCCCCAGCATTTT. The chain is built from TRBV5-5 and TRBJ1-5; D remains ambiguous. The CDR3 is 16 residues long. CDR1 SGHKS and CDR2 YYEKEE come from the germline V gene (reference sequence). V gave up 4 bases and J gave up 1 base, with 15 bases separating them.